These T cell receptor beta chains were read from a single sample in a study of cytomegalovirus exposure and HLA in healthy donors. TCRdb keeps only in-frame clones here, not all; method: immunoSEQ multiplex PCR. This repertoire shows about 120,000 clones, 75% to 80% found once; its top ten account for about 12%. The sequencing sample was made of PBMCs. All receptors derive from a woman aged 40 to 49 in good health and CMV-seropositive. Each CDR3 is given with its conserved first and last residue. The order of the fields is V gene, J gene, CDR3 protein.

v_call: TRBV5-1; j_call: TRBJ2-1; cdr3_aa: CASKGGGRGNEQFF
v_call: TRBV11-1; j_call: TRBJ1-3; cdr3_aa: CASSDRQAASGNTIYF
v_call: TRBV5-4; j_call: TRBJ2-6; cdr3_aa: CASSVTGVFPGANVLTF
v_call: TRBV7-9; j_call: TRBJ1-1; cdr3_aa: CASSLAQNTEAFF
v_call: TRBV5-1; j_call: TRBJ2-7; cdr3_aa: CASSLGAGGVLSYEQYF
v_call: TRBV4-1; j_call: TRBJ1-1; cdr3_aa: CASSQVYRGSNEAFF
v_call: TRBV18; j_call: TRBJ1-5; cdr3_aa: CASSPPGTGNQPQHF
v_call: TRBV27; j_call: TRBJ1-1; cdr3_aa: CASSLSGTGSTFF
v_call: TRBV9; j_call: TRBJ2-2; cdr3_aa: CASSLYTQNTGELFF
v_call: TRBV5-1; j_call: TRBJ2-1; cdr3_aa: CASSLGQVRNEQFF
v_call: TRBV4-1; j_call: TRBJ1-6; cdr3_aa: CASGLSPLHF
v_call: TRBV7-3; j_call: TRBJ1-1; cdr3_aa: CASSLGQGNTEAFF
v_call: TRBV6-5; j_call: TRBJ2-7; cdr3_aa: CASSSRLAGGIYEQYF
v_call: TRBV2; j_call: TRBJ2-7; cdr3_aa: CASSRDPGSYEQYF
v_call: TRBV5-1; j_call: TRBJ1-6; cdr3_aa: CASSLDSRDRGRNSPLHF
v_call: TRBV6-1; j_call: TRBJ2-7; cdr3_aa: CASSGVKGGYEQYF
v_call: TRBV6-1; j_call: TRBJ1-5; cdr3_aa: CASRDRSFNQPQHF
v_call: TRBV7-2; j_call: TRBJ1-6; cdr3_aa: CASSLARGRGSSPLHF
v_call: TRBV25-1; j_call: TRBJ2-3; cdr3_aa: CASSAQGRPTDTQYF
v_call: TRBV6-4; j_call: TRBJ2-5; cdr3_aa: CASSSGAQETQYF
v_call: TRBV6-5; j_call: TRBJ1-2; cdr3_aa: CASSYSTRGVDYGYTF
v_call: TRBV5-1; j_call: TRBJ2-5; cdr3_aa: CASREGADPVSETQYF
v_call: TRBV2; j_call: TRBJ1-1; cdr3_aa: CASSVRQGMNTEAFF
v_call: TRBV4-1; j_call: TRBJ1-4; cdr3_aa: CASSQDRANEKLFF
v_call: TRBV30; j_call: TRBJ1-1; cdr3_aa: CAWSGPGVEAFF
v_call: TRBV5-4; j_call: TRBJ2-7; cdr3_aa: CASSLDRAYEQYF
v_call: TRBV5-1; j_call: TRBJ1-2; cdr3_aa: CASSLARGENGYTF
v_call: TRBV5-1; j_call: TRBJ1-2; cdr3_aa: CASSFATGANYGYTF